Following are 31 T cell receptor beta chains from one sample sequenced in a study of blood T cell repertoires in COVID-19. Sequencing was performed with immunoSEQ multiplex PCR; in TCRdb, only in-frame clones are kept and a portion is missing. The profile shows almost 250,000 clones, about 89% of them singletons. Material: PBMCs or T cells enriched from blood (not recorded which). Receptor source: a woman in her twenties or thirties who had recovered from COVID-19.

V and J are TRBV30 and TRBJ1-2; D unclear. This CDR3 region has 13 residues. Trimming stripped 1 base from V and 2 bases from J, with 8 bases between. Germline CDR1 is GTSNPN and CDR2 is SVGIG (reference sequence). This CDR3 is CAWSGLGNYGYTF. The CDR3 DNA sequence: TGTGCCTGGAGTGGGCTGGGCAACTATGGCTACACCTTC.

The chain is built from TRBV30 and TRBJ1-2, with 7 bases that match TRBD1. The length of the CDR3 is 13 residues. Germline values: CDR1 GTSNPN, CDR2 SVGIG (reference sequence). V was clipped by 5 bases and J by 8 bases; unmatched bases: 11. The CDR3 DNA is TGTGCCTGGGGGCCTGGACAGGAGATGGGCTACACCTTC. Protein: CAWGPGQEMGYTF.

The J gene is TRBJ2-3, the V gene TRBV30; TRBD1 might be the D (5 bases). CDR1 and CDR2 from the germline V gene are GTSNPN and SVGIG (reference sequence). Trimming stripped 0 bases from V and 2 bases from J, with 6 bases between. The length of the CDR3 is 13 residues. The CDR3 DNA is TGTGCCTGGAGTGTAGGGGTCACAGATACGCAGTATTTT. This translates into CAWSVGVTDTQYF.

This clone occurred once. This chain joins TRBV6-5 and TRBJ2-1; 7 nucleotides line up with TRBD2. The V gene's germline CDR1 is MNHEY and CDR2 SVGAGI. The CDR3 has 15 residues. Trimming took 7 bases from V and 0 from J; bases not matched to a gene: 6. CDR3 bases: TGTGCCAGCATTAGACGGGGGGACTCCTACAATGAGCAGTTCTTC. Protein: CASIRRGDSYNEQFF.

V is TRBV6-5 and J is TRBJ2-1; 10 bases match TRBD2. Germline V CDR1 and CDR2: MNHEY, SVGAGI. The CDR3 has 14 residues. Unmatched junction bases numbered 4, after V lost 7 bases and J lost 4 bases. The CDR3 spells CASKGTSEYNEQFF. DNA for the CDR3: TGTGCCAGCAAAGGGACTAGCGAGTACAATGAGCAGTTCTTC.

The count of this clone is one. The rearrangement uses TRBV29-1 and TRBJ2-7; tentative D call: TRBD2 (6 bases). Trimming stripped 1 base from V and 2 bases from J, with 6 bases between. Germline values: CDR1 SQVTM, CDR2 ANQGSEA. The CDR3 totals 12 residues. CDR3 sequence reads: CSVEGGAYEQYF. The CDR3 DNA reads as TGCAGCGTTGAAGGGGGGGCCTACGAGCAGTACTTC.

The chain carries TRBV6-6 and TRBJ2-1; 11 bases fit TRBD1. The CDR3 sequence is 15 residues long. V shed 6 bases, J shed 9 bases, and the junction held 10 bases outside the gene matches. Looked up from germline, CDR1 is MNHNY and CDR2 is SVGAGI (reference sequence). CDR3 nucleotides: TGTGCCAGCAGCATGGACAGGGGGCGGGGGAGTGAGCAGTTCTTC. It specifies CASSMDRGRGSEQFF.

CDR3 loop: CASARQGASYTEAFF. CDR3 bases: TGTGCCAGCGCAAGACAGGGGGCGTCTTACACTGAAGCTTTCTTT. The chain joins TRBV27 to TRBJ1-1, with 10 bases lining up with TRBD1. Germline trimming cut 8 bases from V and 3 bases from J; bases unmatched to any gene: 9. The CDR3 runs to 15 residues. CDR1 is MNHEY and CDR2 is SMNVEV in the germline V gene (reference sequence).

The chain combines TRBV9 with TRBJ1-3, with 7 bases identical to TRBD1. The CDR3 has 16 residues. The trim removed 4 bases at V and 4 bases at J, leaving 11 bases unmatched. The V gene's germline CDR1 is SGDLS and CDR2 YYNGEE. The CDR3 spells CASSPHHLQGGNTIYF. The CDR3 DNA follows: TGTGCCAGCAGCCCCCACCATCTACAGGGGGGAAACACCATATATTTT.

V gene TRBV6-6 combines with J gene TRBJ2-1; perhaps TRBD2 as D (5 bases). Germline V gene data show CDR1 as MNHNY and CDR2 as SVGAGI (reference sequence). The germline V and J ends were trimmed by 8 bases and 7 bases, with 15 bases remaining between them. The CDR3 totals 13 residues. The CDR3 DNA sequence: TGTGCCAGCCGCACCGGAGGCGGTAATGAGCAGTTCTTC. This codes for CASRTGGGNEQFF.

The chain recombines TRBV18 with TRBJ1-3, with 8 bases aligning to TRBD1. The CDR3 has 17 amino acids. Trimming removed 0 bases from V and 0 bases from J; junction bases left unmatched: 4. Germline V gene sequence: CDR1 KGHSH, CDR2 LQKENI. The CDR3 sequence is CASSPPYGTGSGNTIYF. The CDR3 nucleotides read TGTGCCAGCTCACCACCCTACGGGACAGGCTCTGGAAACACCATATATTTT.

The chain carries TRBV7-2 and TRBJ2-1; D uncertain. Germline lookup yields CDR1 SGHTA and CDR2 FQGNSA. V lost 2 bases to trimming and J lost 3 bases, with 5 bases between them. This CDR3 has 13 residues. CDR3 DNA sequence: TGTGCCAGCAGCTTAACGAGCTACAATGAGCAGTTCTTC. Its translation: CASSLTSYNEQFF.

This clone was observed a few times. V and J are TRBV24-1 and TRBJ2-2; TRBD2 might be the D (5 bases). CDR1 KGHDR and CDR2 SFDVKD come from the germline V gene. The CDR3 is made up of 14 amino acids. V lost 4 bases, J lost 2 bases, and 7 bases lay in between. CDR3 in amino acids: CATSEGSNTGELFF. The CDR3, as DNA: TGTGCCACCAGTGAAGGGAGTAACACCGGGGAGCTGTTTTTT.

The chain has TRBV18 and TRBJ1-1; 8 positions match TRBD1. J lost 1 base, V lost 6 bases, and 16 bases had no gene match. The CDR3 has 18 residues. From germline, CDR1 is KGHSH and CDR2 LQKENI. This CDR3 reads CASSTRTGWGNQNTEAFF. The CDR3 region has the DNA TGTGCCAGCTCTACAAGGACAGGGTGGGGGAATCAGAACACTGAAGCTTTCTTT.

The chain has TRBV30 and TRBJ2-1; D may be TRBD1 (6 bases). From germline, CDR1 is GTSNPN and CDR2 SVGIG (reference sequence). This CDR3 contains 14 residues. V was trimmed by 5 bases and J by 6 bases, leaving 17 bases between them. DNA of the CDR3: TGTGCCTGGTTAGTCAACCTGGACAGCAATGAGCAGTTCTTC. This sequence encodes CAWLVNLDSNEQFF.

This clone was seen a single time. This sequence joins TRBV19 and TRBJ1-5; D remains ambiguous. Per germline, CDR1 LNHDA and CDR2 SQIVND (reference sequence). CDR3 length: 15 residues. The V gene lost 2 bases and the J gene lost 0 bases, with 8 bases spanning the gap. The CDR3 region has the DNA TGTGCCAGTAGTATACAGGTGTATAGCAATCAGCCCCAGCATTTT. Translation gives CASSIQVYSNQPQHF.

This chain joins TRBV5-4 and TRBJ2-1, with no clear D. CDR1 and CDR2 (germline): SGHNT, YYREEE (reference sequence). This CDR3 has 13 amino acids. The ends were cut back, 4 bases at V and 6 bases at J, with 11 bases in the middle. As DNA, the CDR3 is TGTGCCAGCAGCCTGGTACTCTTCAATGAGCAGTTCTTC. Translated, it gives CASSLVLFNEQFF.

This clone was seen a handful of times. The V gene is TRBV6-2 or TRBV6-3, the J gene TRBJ2-7; 7 bases line up with TRBD1. This CDR3 spans 18 amino acids. The germline gives CDR1 MNHEY, CDR2 SVGEGT. V lost 2 bases and J lost 3; bases outside the gene matches: 16. The CDR3 is CASSYLEGGDRKHYEQYF. DNA for the CDR3: TGTGCCAGCAGTTACCTAGAGGGTGGGGACAGAAAGCACTACGAGCAGTACTTC.

This sequence joins TRBV28 and TRBJ1-1; unclear D gene. V was clipped by 5 bases and J by 6 bases, with 13 bases between them. CDR3 length: 13 amino acids. Germline V lookup: CDR1 MDHEN, CDR2 SYDVKM. In DNA, the CDR3 is TGTGCCAGCAGTCCACCATGGGCCCCTGAAGCTTTCTTT. Translated: CASSPPWAPEAFF.

The chain recombines TRBV5-1 with TRBJ1-5; 8 nucleotides agree with TRBD1. Unmatched junction bases numbered 5, after V lost 4 bases and J lost 5 bases. The CDR3 is 14 amino acids. Germline V gene sequence: CDR1 SGHRS, CDR2 YFSETQ. The CDR3 nucleotides read TGCGCCAGCAGCGCCGGACAGGGCGATCAGCCCCAGCATTTT. Protein: CASSAGQGDQPQHF. Filled out from reference TRBV5-1 and TRBJ1-5, the complete variable domain reads KAGVTQTPRYLIKTRGQQVTLSCSPISGHRSVSWYQQTPGQGLQFLFEYFSETQRNKGNFPGRFSGRQFSNSRSEMNVSTLELGDSALYLCASSAGQGDQPQHFGDGTRLSIL.

The CDR3 region is CASSPLSRAGNTIYF. Written as DNA, the CDR3 is TGTGCCAGCTCCCCCCTATCCCGGGCTGGAAACACCATATATTTT. The genes are TRBV6-4 and TRBJ1-3; D remains ambiguous. Germline CDR1 is MRHNA and CDR2 is SNTAGT. The CDR3 has 15 amino acids. Trimming pared 8 bases from V and 2 bases from J, leaving 16 bases between.

This rearrangement joins TRBV6-5 to TRBJ1-1, with TRBD1 identical over 7 bases. CDR1 is MNHEY, CDR2 SVGAGI, per germline. This CDR3 comprises 15 residues. Germline trimming cut 0 bases from V and 3 bases from J; bases unmatched to any gene: 4. Here the CDR3 reads CASSYSETGHTEAFF. As DNA, the CDR3 is TGTGCCAGCAGTTACTCGGAGACAGGGCACACTGAAGCTTTCTTT.

In its sample, this clone was seen once. The chain combines TRBV7-9 with TRBJ2-1, with D possibly TRBD2 on 6 matching bases. This CDR3 region has 16 residues. V was pared by 1 base and J by 1 base, with 11 bases between. Germline V gene lookup returns CDR1 SEHNR and CDR2 FQNEAQ (reference sequence). In DNA, the CDR3 is TGTGCCAGCAGCTTAGGGCTAGCGAATTCCTACAATGAGCAGTTCTTC. It encodes CASSLGLANSYNEQFF.

The gene calls are TRBV19 and TRBJ1-1; D is undetermined. CDR1 LNHDA and CDR2 SQIVND come from the germline V gene (reference sequence). Deletions cut 0 bases from V and 8 bases from J, with 19 bases between. This CDR3 has 16 residues. The CDR3 sequence is CASSIDQREGRPEAFF. As DNA, the CDR3 is TGTGCCAGTAGTATAGATCAGAGGGAAGGCCGCCCGGAAGCTTTCTTT.

The CDR3 DNA reads TGTGCCAGCAGTCAGTACAATCAGCCCCAGCATTTT. This encodes CASSQYNQPQHF. The rearrangement uses TRBV27 and TRBJ1-5; D not certain. The germline V gene has CDR1 MNHEY and CDR2 SMNVEV (reference sequence). V shed 5 bases and J shed 3 bases, with 5 bases lying between them. The CDR3 runs 12 residues.

This chain links TRBV7-6 with TRBJ1-2; D is perhaps TRBD1 (6 bases). CDR1 is SGHVS and CDR2 is FNYEAQ in the germline V gene. The CDR3 length is 14 residues. The V and J ends lost 5 bases and 4 bases respectively, with 14 bases between them. This CDR3 reads CASSLDSSTYGYTF. The CDR3 region has the DNA TGTGCCAGCAGCCTGGACAGTTCAACCTATGGCTACACCTTC.

This chain connects TRBV9 to TRBJ1-1; TRBD1 aligns across 10 bases. Germline lookup yields CDR1 SGDLS and CDR2 YYNGEE. The CDR3 extends over 17 amino acids. Unmatched junction bases numbered 7, after V lost 2 bases and J lost 0 bases. The CDR3 sequence: CASSVGTGDKLNTEAFF. As DNA, the CDR3 is TGTGCCAGCAGCGTCGGGACAGGGGATAAACTGAACACTGAAGCTTTCTTT.

This sequence joins TRBV9 and TRBJ2-2; a weak D match, TRBD2 (5 bases). Germline loops: CDR1 SGDLS, CDR2 YYNGEE. V was shortened by 6 bases and J by 4 bases, with 13 bases between the two germline ends. The CDR3 runs 14 residues. CDR3 sequence (DNA): TGTGCCAGCACCAAAAGTCGGGGCACCGGGGAGCTGTTTTTT. This translates into CASTKSRGTGELFF.

The chain uses TRBV28 and TRBJ1-1; 8 bases agree with TRBD1. The ends lost 6 bases at V and 4 bases at J; junction bases unmatched: 7. This CDR3 is built from 14 residues. Germline CDR1 MDHEN, CDR2 SYDVKM. The CDR3 is CASRATGAGTEAFF. The CDR3 DNA follows: TGTGCCAGCAGGGCGACAGGGGCAGGCACTGAAGCTTTCTTT.

The sample holds one count of this clone. The rearrangement joins TRBV9 to TRBJ2-1; TRBD2 matches 8 bases. Germline lookup yields CDR1 SGDLS and CDR2 YYNGEE. CDR3 size: 15 residues. V gave up 3 bases and J gave up 8 bases; unmatched junction bases: 10. The CDR3 loop reads CASSASGTRGDEQFF. CDR3 DNA sequence: TGTGCCAGCAGCGCGTCCGGGACTAGAGGCGATGAGCAGTTCTTC.

V and J are TRBV4-3 and TRBJ1-1; 9 positions match TRBD1. Germline V gene data show CDR1 as LGHNA and CDR2 as YSLEER. Trimming cost V 6 bases and J 2 bases; bases outside gene matches: 7. The CDR3 is 15 amino acids. The CDR3 nucleotides are TGCGCCAGCAGGTATGGGACAGGGCCCAACACTGAAGCTTTCTTT. It is translated as CASRYGTGPNTEAFF.